This TCR beta chain was captured in a study of blood T cell repertoires in COVID-19. TCRdb's copy holds only in-frame clones and misses some; the assay was immunoSEQ multiplex PCR. Of 84,000 or so clones in the sample, 80% were seen once. The CDR3 has 15 amino acids. Germline CDR1 and CDR2: DFQATT and SNEGSKA (reference sequence). The trim removed 3 bases at V and 0 bases at J, leaving 7 bases unmatched. The specimen sequenced was peripheral blood. The sequence derives from a woman of 80 years or more with acute or convalescent COVID-19. The chain carries TRBV20-1 and TRBJ2-7; TRBD2 aligns across 8 bases. The CDR3 is CSASVHSGASYEQYF. The DNA for the CDR3 is TGCAGTGCTAGTGTCCATAGCGGGGCCTCCTACGAGCAGTACTTC.